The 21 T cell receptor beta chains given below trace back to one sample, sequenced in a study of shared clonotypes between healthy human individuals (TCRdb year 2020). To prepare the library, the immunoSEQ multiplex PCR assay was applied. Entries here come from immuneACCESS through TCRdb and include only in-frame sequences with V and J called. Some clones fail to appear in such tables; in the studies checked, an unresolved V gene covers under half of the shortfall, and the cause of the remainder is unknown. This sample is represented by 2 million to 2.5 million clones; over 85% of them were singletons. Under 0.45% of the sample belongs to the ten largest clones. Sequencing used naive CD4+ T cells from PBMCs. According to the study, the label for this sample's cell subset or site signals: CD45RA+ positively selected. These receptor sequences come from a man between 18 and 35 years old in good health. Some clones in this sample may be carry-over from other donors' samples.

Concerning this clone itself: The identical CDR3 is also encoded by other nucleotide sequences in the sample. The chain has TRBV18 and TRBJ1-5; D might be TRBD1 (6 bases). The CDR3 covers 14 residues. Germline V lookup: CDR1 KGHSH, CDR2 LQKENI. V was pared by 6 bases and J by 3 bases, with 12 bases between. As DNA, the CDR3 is TGTGCCAGCTCCCCCGGGACATCCAATCAGCCCCAGCATTTT. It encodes CASSPGTSNQPQHF.

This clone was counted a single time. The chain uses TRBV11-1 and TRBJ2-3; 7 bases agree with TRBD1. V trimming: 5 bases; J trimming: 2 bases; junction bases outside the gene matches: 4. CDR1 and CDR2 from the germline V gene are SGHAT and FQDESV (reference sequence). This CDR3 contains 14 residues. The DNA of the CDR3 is TGTGCCAGCAGCATGGACAGGCCCACAGATACGCAGTATTTT. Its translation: CASSMDRPTDTQYF.

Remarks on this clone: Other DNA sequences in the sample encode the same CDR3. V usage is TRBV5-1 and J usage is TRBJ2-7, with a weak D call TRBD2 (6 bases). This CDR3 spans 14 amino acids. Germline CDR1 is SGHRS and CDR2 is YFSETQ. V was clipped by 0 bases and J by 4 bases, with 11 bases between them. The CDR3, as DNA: TGCGCCAGCAGCTTGGCAGGAGGGCTATACGAGCAGTACTTC. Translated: CASSLAGGLYEQYF.

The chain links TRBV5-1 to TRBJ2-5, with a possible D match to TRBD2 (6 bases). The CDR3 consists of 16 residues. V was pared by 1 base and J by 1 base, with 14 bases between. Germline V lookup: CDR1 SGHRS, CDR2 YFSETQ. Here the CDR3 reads CASSLSIGSLQETQYF. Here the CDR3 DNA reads TGCGCCAGCAGCTTGAGCATCGGGAGCCTCCAAGAGACCCAGTACTTC. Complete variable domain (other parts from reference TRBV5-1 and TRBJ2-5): KAGVTQTPRYLIKTRGQQVTLSCSPISGHRSVSWYQQTPGQGLQFLFEYFSETQRNKGNFPGRFSGRQFSNSRSEMNVSTLELGDSALYLCASSLSIGSLQETQYFGPGTRLLVL.

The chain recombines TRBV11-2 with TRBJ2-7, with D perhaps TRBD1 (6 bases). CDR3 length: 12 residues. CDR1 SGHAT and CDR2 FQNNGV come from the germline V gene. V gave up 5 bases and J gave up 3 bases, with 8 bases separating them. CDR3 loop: CASSRQVYEQYF. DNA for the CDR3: TGTGCCAGCAGCCGACAGGTCTACGAGCAGTACTTC.

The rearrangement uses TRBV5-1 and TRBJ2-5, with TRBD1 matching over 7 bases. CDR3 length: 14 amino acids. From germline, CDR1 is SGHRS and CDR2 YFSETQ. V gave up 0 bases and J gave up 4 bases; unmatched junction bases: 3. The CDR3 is CASSLAAGGETQYF. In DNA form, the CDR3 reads TGCGCCAGCAGCTTGGCGGCAGGGGGAGAGACCCAGTACTTC.

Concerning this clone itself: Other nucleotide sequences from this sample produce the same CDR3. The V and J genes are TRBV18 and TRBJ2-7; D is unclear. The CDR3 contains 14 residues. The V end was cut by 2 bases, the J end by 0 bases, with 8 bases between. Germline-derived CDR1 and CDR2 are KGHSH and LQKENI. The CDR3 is CASSPGVSSYEQYF. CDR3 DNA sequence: TGTGCCAGCTCACCAGGGGTCTCCTCCTACGAGCAGTACTTC. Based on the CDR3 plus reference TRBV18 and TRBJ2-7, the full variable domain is NAGVMQNPRHLVRRRGQEARLRCSPMKGHSHVYWYRQLPEEGLKFMVYLQKENIIDESGMPKERFSAEFPKEGPSILRIQQVVRGDSAAYFCASSPGVSSYEQYFGPGTRLTVT.

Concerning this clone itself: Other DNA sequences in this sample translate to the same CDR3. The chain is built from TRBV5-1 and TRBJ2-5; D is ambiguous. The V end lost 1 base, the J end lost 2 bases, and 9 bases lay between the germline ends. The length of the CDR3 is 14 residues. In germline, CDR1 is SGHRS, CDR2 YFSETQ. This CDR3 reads CASSLLVGQETQYF. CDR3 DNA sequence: TGCGCCAGCAGCTTGTTAGTCGGACAAGAGACCCAGTACTTC.

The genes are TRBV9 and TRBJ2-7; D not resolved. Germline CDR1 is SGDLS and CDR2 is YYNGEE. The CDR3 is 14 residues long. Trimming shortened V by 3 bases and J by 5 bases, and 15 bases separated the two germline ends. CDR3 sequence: CASSASGAGDEQYF. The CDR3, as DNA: TGTGCCAGCAGCGCCTCCGGAGCAGGAGACGAGCAGTACTTC.

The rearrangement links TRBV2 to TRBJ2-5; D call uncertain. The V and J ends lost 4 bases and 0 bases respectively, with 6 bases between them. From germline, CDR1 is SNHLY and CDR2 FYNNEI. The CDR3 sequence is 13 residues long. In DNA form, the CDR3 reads TGTGCCAGCAGTGTGGGGAACCAAGAGACCCAGTACTTC. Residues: CASSVGNQETQYF.

The DNA of the CDR3 is TGTGCCAGCAGTTGGACAGGGGCGGACGAGCAGTACTTC. It is translated as CASSWTGADEQYF. The chain is built from TRBV6-6 and TRBJ2-7; TRBD1 matches at 9 bases. The length of the CDR3 is 13 residues. Germline loops: CDR1 MNHNY, CDR2 SVGAGI (reference sequence). The J segment lost 5 bases and the V segment lost 4 bases, leaving 3 bases of the junction unmatched.

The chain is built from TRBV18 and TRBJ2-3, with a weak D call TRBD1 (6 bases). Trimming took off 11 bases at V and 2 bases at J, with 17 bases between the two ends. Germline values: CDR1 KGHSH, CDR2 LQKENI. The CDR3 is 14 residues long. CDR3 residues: CAGTRDTNTDTQYF. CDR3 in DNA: TGTGCCGGAACCCGGGACACTAACACAGATACGCAGTATTTT.

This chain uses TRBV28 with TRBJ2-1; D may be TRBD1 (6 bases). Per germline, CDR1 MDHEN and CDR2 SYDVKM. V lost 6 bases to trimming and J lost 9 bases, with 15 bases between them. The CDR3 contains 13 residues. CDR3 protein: CASRVGASGEQFF. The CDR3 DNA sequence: TGTGCCAGCAGAGTGGGGGCCTCGGGTGAGCAGTTCTTC.

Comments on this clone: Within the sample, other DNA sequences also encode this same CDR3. The CDR3 is CASSLNGNTQYF. CDR3 sequence (DNA): TGTGCCAGCAGCCTAAACGGGAATACGCAGTATTTT. This chain uses TRBV28 with TRBJ2-3, with a possible D match to TRBD2 (5 bases). The CDR3 length is 12 residues. Per the germline V gene, CDR1 is MDHEN and CDR2 is SYDVKM. V was cut by 6 bases and J by 7 bases, with 11 bases left in between.

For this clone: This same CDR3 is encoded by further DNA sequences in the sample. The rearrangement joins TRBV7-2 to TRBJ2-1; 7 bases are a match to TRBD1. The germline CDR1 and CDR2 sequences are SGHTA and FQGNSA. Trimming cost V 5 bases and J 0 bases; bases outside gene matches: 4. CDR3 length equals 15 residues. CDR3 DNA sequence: TGTGCCAGCAGCAGGGGACAGAACTCCTACAATGAGCAGTTCTTC. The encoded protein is CASSRGQNSYNEQFF.

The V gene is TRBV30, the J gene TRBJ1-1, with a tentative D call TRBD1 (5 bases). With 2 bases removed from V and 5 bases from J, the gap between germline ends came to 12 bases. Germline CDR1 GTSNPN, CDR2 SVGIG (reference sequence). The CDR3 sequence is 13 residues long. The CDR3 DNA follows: TGTGCCTGGAGTACCGGGGGGTTAACTGAAGCTTTCTTT. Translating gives CAWSTGGLTEAFF.

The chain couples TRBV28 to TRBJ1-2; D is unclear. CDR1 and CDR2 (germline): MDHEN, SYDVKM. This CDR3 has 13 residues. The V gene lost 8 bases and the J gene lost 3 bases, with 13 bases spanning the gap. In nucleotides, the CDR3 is TGTGCCAGCTTAGGCATCCGGGACTATGGCTACACCTTC. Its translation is CASLGIRDYGYTF.

The CDR3 loop is CASSQAGVDYGYTF. CDR3 coding DNA: TGCGCCAGCAGCCAAGCGGGGGTCGACTATGGCTACACCTTC. The V call is TRBV4-1, the J call TRBJ1-2; a weak D match, TRBD1 (5 bases). Trimming took 1 base from V and 3 from J, leaving 9 bases between them. This CDR3 region has 14 residues. In germline, CDR1 is MGHRA, CDR2 YSYEKL.

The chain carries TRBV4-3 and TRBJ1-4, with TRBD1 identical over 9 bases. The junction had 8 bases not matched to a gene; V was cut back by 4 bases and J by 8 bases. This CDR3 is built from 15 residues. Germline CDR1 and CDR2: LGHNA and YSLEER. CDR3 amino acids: CASSRKTGGGEKLFF. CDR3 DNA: TGCGCCAGCAGCCGCAAGACAGGGGGAGGCGAAAAACTGTTTTTT.

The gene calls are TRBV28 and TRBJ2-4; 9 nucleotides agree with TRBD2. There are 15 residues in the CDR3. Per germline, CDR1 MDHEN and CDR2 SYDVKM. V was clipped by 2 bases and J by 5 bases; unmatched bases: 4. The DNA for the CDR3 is TGTGCCAGCAGTTTAGCGGGAGGGCAGGAAAACATTCAGTACTTC. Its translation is CASSLAGGQENIQYF. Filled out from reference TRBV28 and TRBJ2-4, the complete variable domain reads DVKVTQSSRYLVKRTGEKVFLECVQDMDHENMFWYRQDPGLGLRLIYFSYDVKMKEKGDIPEGYSVSREKKERFSLILESASTNQTSMYLCASSLAGGQENIQYFGAGTRLSVL.

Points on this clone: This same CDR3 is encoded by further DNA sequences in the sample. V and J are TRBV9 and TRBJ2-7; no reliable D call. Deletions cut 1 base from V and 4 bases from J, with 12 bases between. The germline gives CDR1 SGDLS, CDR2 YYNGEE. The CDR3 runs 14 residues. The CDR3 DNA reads TGTGCCAGCAGCGTACTACCGGGTTCTTACGAGCAGTACTTC. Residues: CASSVLPGSYEQYF.